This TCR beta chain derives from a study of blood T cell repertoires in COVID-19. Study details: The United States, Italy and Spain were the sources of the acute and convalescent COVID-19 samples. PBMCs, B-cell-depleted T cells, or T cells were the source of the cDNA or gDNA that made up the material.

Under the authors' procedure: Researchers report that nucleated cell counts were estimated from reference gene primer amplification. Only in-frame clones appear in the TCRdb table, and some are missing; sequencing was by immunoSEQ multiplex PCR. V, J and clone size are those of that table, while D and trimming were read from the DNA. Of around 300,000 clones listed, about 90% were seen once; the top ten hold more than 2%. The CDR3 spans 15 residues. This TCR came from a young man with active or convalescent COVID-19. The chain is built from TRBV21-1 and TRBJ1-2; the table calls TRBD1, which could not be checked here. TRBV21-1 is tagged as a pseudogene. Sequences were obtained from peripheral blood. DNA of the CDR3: TGTGCCAGCTCCGACAGGGGAAGGTGGTTTTGCGGCTACACCTTC. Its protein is CASSDRGRWFCGYTF.